This T cell receptor (beta chain) was observed in a study of blood T cell repertoires in COVID-19. Background on the study: Sites across the United States, Italy and Spain contributed samples from acute and convalescent COVID-19. In each case, the material was cDNA or gDNA derived from T cells, B-cell-depleted T cells, or PBMCs.

The CDR3 runs to 14 residues. CDR1 SGHDN and CDR2 FVKESK come from the germline V gene. The V gene end was trimmed by 2 bases and the J gene end by 4 bases; junction bases not matched to a gene: 2. Per the original methods: The assay estimated nucleated cells by amplifying reference gene primers. The method was immunoSEQ multiplex PCR; TCRdb's version includes in-frame clones alone and lacks a portion of them. The V and J calls and clone size are taken from that table; D and trimming were inferred from the DNA. The sample shows a few hundred thousand clones, more than 85% of them seen only once. The sequenced sample consisted of peripheral blood. This clonotype was sampled from a man aged 25-40 years with acute or convalescent COVID-19. The rearrangement joins TRBV14 to TRBJ2-7; 10 nucleotides agree with TRBD2. The CDR3 DNA is TGTGCCAGCAGCCAACTAGCGGGAGCGTACGAGCAGTACTTC. This translates into CASSQLAGAYEQYF.